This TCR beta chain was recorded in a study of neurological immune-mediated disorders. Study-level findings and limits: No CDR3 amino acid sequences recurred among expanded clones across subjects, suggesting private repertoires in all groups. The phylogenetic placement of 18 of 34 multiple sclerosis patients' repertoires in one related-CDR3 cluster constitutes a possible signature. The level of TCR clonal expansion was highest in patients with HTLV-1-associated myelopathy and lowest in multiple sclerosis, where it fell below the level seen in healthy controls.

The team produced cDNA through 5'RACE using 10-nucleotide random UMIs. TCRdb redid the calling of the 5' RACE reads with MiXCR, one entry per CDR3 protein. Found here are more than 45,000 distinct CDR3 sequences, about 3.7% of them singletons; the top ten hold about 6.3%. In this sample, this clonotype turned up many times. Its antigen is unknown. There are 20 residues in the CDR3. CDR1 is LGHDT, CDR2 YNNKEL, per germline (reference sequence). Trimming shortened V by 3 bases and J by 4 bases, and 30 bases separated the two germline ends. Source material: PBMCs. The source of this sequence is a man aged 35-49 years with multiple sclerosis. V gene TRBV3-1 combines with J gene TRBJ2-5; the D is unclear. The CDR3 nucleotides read TGTGCCAGCAGCCATTTATTTTTATCCCCCCGTGTGGGTCCAGCAGAGACCCAGTACTTC. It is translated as CASSHLFLSPRVGPAETQYF.